Included here is one T cell receptor (beta chain) sequence, with context. The data belong to a study of control samples from healthy donors and cancer patients. Germline V lookup: CDR1 WNHNN, CDR2 SYGVQD (reference sequence). The J segment lost 4 bases and the V segment lost 2 bases, leaving 2 bases of the junction unmatched. The length of the CDR3 is 15 residues. Profiling relied on immunoSEQ multiplex PCR, and the TCRdb table lists in-frame clones only, not all of them. The sample has 65,000 to 95,000 clones, around 87% seen once; the top ten hold about a fifth. The chain carries TRBV10-1 and TRBJ2-1; TRBD2 aligns across 10 bases. What was sequenced was blood. This sequence was found in a man in his forties or fifties in good health. The CDR3 DNA is TGCGCCAGCAGTGAGGGGACTAGCGTTTACAATGAGCAGTTCTTC. It yields the protein CASSEGTSVYNEQFF.